Included here is one T cell receptor beta chain sequence, with context. The antigen is undetermined. The sample contains more than one DNA sequence encoding this CDR3. Produced via immunoSEQ multiplex PCR; TCRdb's table is partial and in-frame only. The repertoire holds hundreds of thousands of clones, with about 90% as singletons. The sample belongs to a study of Ad26.COV2.S vaccination and SARS-CoV-2 variants. About the study: The vaccine Ad26.COV2.S was put into the muscle once, or twice with 56 days between. Points from the study as a whole: Total responses of T cells may have been underestimated by the analyses of TCR breadth and depth.

V lost 3 bases and J 0 bases, leaving 2 bases between the germline ends. CDR1 LGHDT and CDR2 YNNKEL come from the germline V gene (reference sequence). The CDR3 contains 12 residues. Treatment given: some 20 received Ad26.COV2.S at low or high dose, single or two shots; about five received placebo; per-sample allocation not given. Day 63 after the first injection of vaccine or placebo was the sampling time. An Ad26 vector expressing Wuhan-strain SARS-CoV-2 spike constituted the vaccine. This receptor was identified in a person between 18 and 59 years old who received the Ad26.COV2.S COVID-19 vaccine or a placebo. This sample comprised peripheral blood, obtained in a trial of Ad26.COV2.S vaccine versus placebo. The chain carries TRBV3-1 (or the pseudogene TRBV3-2) and TRBJ2-5; D gene ambiguous. CDR3 sequence (DNA): TGTGCCAGCAGCCAGGACCAAGAGACCCAGTACTTC. Translating gives CASSQDQETQYF.